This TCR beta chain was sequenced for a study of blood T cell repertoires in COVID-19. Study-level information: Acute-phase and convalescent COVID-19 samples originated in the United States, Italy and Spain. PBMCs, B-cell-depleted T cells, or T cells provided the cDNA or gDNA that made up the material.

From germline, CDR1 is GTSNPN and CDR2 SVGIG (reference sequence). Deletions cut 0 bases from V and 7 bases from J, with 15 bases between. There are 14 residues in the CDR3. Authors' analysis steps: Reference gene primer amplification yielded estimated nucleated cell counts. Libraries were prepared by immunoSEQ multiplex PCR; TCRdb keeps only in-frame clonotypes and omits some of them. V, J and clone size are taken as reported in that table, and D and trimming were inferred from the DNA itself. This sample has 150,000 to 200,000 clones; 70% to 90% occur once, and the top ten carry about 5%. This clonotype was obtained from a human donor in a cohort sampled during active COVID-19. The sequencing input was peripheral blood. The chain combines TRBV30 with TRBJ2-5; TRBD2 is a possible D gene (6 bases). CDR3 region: CAWSVTSGGGTQYF. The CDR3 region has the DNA TGTGCCTGGAGTGTAACCTCCGGGGGAGGGACCCAGTACTTC. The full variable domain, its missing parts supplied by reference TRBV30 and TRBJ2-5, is SQTIHQWPATLVQPVGSPLSLECTVEGTSNPNLYWYRQAAGRGLQLLFYSVGIGQISSEVPQNLSASRPQDRQFILSSKKLLLSDSGFYLCAWSVTSGGGTQYFGPGTRLLVL.